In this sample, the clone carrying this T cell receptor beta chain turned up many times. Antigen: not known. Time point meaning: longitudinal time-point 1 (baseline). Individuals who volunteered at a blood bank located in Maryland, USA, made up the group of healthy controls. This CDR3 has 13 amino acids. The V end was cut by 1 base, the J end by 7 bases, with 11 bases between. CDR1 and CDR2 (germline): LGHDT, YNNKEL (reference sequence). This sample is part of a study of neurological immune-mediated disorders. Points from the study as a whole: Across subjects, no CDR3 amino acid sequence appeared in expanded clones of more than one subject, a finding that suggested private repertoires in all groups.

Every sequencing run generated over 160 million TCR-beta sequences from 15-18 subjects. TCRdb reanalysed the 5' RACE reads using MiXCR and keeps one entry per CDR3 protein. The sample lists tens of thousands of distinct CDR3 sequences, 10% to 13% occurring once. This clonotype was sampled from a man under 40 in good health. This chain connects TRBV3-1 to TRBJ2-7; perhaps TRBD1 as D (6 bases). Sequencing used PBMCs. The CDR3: CASSQAGVEEQYF. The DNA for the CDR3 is TGTGCCAGCAGCCAAGCAGGGGTAGAGGAGCAGTACTTC.